Ten or more counts support the clone carrying this TCR beta chain. From germline, CDR1 is SGHRS and CDR2 YFSETQ. The CDR3 contains 17 residues. The germline V and J ends were trimmed by 4 bases and 0 bases, with 20 bases remaining between them. Construction of the TCRbeta library involved unique molecular identifiers. MiXCR, run by TCRdb on the PCR reads, gives a single entry per CDR3 protein. The sample holds over 550,000 distinct CDR3 sequences, over 9.5% seen once. The sample belongs to a study of T-cell reconstitution after alpha-beta-depleted transplantation in children. The sequencing here drew on PBMCs from the stem cell graft donor, taken from the stem cell graft. This TCR was recovered from a human donor who donated a stem cell graft to a child with acute myeloid leukemia. J is TRBJ2-7 and V is TRBV5-1; D uncertain. The DNA of the CDR3 is TGCGCCAGCAGCCCTCTGGAACAGACCACGAGCTCCTACGAGCAGTACTTC. Translated: CASSPLEQTTSSYEQYF.